This is a list of T cell receptor beta chains from one sample in a study of cytomegalovirus exposure and HLA in healthy donors. Assay: immunoSEQ multiplex PCR; the TCRdb copy retains only in-frame clones and omits some. Here the sample spans 160,000 or so clones, about 80% being singletons. Sequencing used PBMCs. The source is a man younger than 45 in good health and CMV-seronegative. Each CDR3 is given with its conserved first and last residue. The D gene is left open where the match is weak. The size field is filled for only some rows; it gives once, few, many or a size class.

CDR3aa,CDR3nt,v_gene,j_gene,abundance,d_gene
CASSPGLAGSPLHF,TGTGCCAGCAGCCCCGGACTGGCTGGTTCACCCCTCCACTTT,TRBV27,TRBJ1-6,.,.
CASGIMTSGSFSEQFF,TGTGCCAGCGGTATCATGACTAGCGGGAGCTTTAGTGAGCAGTTCTTC,TRBV28,TRBJ2-1,few,TRBD2
CASSLAFGLAAYEQYF,TGTGCCAGCAGCTTAGCGTTCGGACTAGCGGCGTACGAGCAGTACTTC,TRBV7-2,TRBJ2-7,.,TRBD2
CSTSGRDREQYF,TGTTCAACTAGCGGGAGGGATCGCGAGCAGTACTTC,TRBV19,TRBJ2-7,.,TRBD2
CAWGFRRGYNEQFF,TGTGCCTGGGGGTTCCGCAGGGGATACAATGAGCAGTTCTTC,TRBV30,TRBJ2-1,.,.
CASSGQGAKGYTF,TGTGCCAGCAGTGGACAGGGTGCGAAGGGCTACACCTTC,TRBV9,TRBJ1-2,few,TRBD1
CASSPNYNEQFF,TGTGCCAGCAGCCCCAATTACAATGAGCAGTTCTTC,TRBV14,TRBJ2-1,.,.
CASSMAGARTYNEQFF,TGTGCCAGCAGCATGGCGGGGGCCCGGACCTACAATGAGCAGTTCTTC,TRBV7-3,TRBJ2-1,.,.
CASSPGGLAGGLVKTQYF,TGTGCCAGCAGCCCCGGAGGCCTAGCGGGGGGGCTAGTCAAGACCCAGTACTTC,TRBV5-8,TRBJ2-5,.,TRBD2
CASSQGSTEAFF,TGTGCCAGCAGTCAGGGGAGCACTGAAGCTTTCTTT,TRBV6-5,TRBJ1-1,once,.
CASSLTGNTEAFF,TGCGCCAGCAGCTTGACCGGGAACACTGAAGCTTTCTTT,TRBV5-1,TRBJ1-1,.,.
CAWSEGLRTTNEKLFF,TGTGCCTGGAGTGAGGGGCTAAGGACAACTAATGAAAAACTGTTTTTT,TRBV30,TRBJ1-4,.,.
CASSLKLSNQPQHF,TGTGCCAGCAGTTTAAAATTAAGCAATCAGCCCCAGCATTTT,TRBV28,TRBJ1-5,.,.
CASSVGGAGGPYEQYF,TGTGCCAGCAGCGTAGGAGGAGCGGGAGGACCCTACGAGCAGTACTTC,TRBV9,TRBJ2-7,.,TRBD2
CASSPAGVSVRYGYTF,TGTGCCAGCAGCCCTGCGGGGGTATCAGTCCGGTATGGCTACACCTTC,TRBV7-9,TRBJ1-2,.,.
CASSHPPSQGQFF,TGTGCCAGCAGCCATCCGCCTAGCCAAGGGCAGTTCTTC,TRBV11-1,TRBJ2-1,.,.
CASSVGDRGAYNEQFF,TGTGCCAGCAGCGTGGGGGACAGGGGGGCCTACAATGAGCAGTTCTTC,TRBV9,TRBJ2-1,once,TRBD1
CASSSPGQGRDQPQHF,TGTGCCAGCAGTTCTCCGGGACAGGGGCGTGATCAGCCCCAGCATTTT,TRBV27,TRBJ1-5,.,TRBD1
CASSLDLAEVYNEQFF,TGCGCCAGCAGTCTAGATCTAGCGGAGGTCTACAATGAGCAGTTCTTC,TRBV10-2,TRBJ2-1,.,TRBD2
CASSQESRLAGEAEQFF,TGCGCCAGCAGCCAAGAAAGCCGACTAGCGGGGGAGGCTGAGCAGTTCTTC,TRBV4-3,TRBJ2-1,.,TRBD2
CAWSVSSLEQYF,TGTGCCTGGAGTGTTTCTTCCTTGGAGCAGTACTTC,TRBV30,TRBJ2-7,.,.
CASSDLGGGIGNTGELFF,TGTGCCAGCAGTGACCTGGGGGGGGGAATTGGGAACACCGGGGAGCTGTTTTTT,TRBV2,TRBJ2-2,.,TRBD2
CASSARSDRDWIHTEAFF,TGTGCCAGCAGCGCCCGCTCAGACCGGGATTGGATCCACACTGAAGCTTTCTTT,TRBV9,TRBJ1-1,once,.
CASSESRLDLGTEAFF,TGCGCCAGCAGTGAGTCGAGACTGGATTTGGGCACTGAAGCTTTCTTT,TRBV10-1,TRBJ1-1,.,.
CASSQSGGGGKETQYF,TGCGCCAGCAGCCAATCTGGAGGCGGGGGGAAAGAGACCCAGTACTTC,TRBV4-1,TRBJ2-5,.,TRBD2
CASSFLGQGQEGGTEAFF,TGTGCCAGCAGTTTCCTCGGACAGGGACAAGAGGGGGGCACTGAAGCTTTCTTT,TRBV28,TRBJ1-1,.,TRBD1
CASSQAGGRNEQFF,TGTGCCAGCAGCCAAGCGGGGGGGCGGAATGAGCAGTTCTTC,TRBV6-1,TRBJ2-1,.,TRBD2
CASSSGLFDYNEQFF,TGTGCCAGCAGCTCGGGACTATTCGATTACAATGAGCAGTTCTTC,TRBV13,TRBJ2-1,.,TRBD2
CASSPGGSGANVLTF,TGTGCCAGCAGCCCCGGGGGGTCTGGGGCCAACGTCCTGACTTTC,TRBV28,TRBJ2-6,.,TRBD2
CASSQVTGLDTEAFF,TGTGCCAGCAGTCAAGTGACAGGGCTGGACACTGAAGCTTTCTTT,TRBV5-4,TRBJ1-1,once,TRBD1
CASSLTGNSPLHF,TGTGCCAGCAGTCTCACAGGGAATTCACCCCTCCACTTT,TRBV6-6,TRBJ1-6,.,.
CASSSEAPDSYNEQFF,TGTGCCAGCAGCTCAGAGGCCCCCGACTCCTACAATGAGCAGTTCTTC,TRBV11-2,TRBJ2-1,.,.
CASRPFTTGNNQPQHF,TGTGCCAGCAGACCCTTTACGACAGGGAACAATCAGCCCCAGCATTTT,TRBV27,TRBJ1-5,few,TRBD1
CASSMGLAAMNNEQFF,TGTGCCAGCAGCATGGGACTAGCGGCGATGAACAATGAGCAGTTCTTC,TRBV7-6,TRBJ2-1,.,TRBD2
CASSISTRMDDEQYF,TGTGCCAGCAGCATCTCGACTAGGATGGACGACGAGCAGTACTTC,TRBV9,TRBJ2-7,.,.
CASSLTSGSSTDTQYF,TGTGCCAGCAGTTTAACTAGCGGGAGTAGCACAGATACGCAGTATTTT,TRBV28,TRBJ2-3,.,TRBD2
CASRGGRSNEQFF,TGTGCCAGTAGAGGAGGGAGGTCGAATGAGCAGTTCTTC,TRBV19,TRBJ2-1,.,.
CASSQDWAWAGGSTGELFF,TGCGCCAGCAGCCAAGACTGGGCCTGGGCAGGGGGGTCCACCGGGGAGCTGTTTTTT,TRBV4-3,TRBJ2-2,few,.
CASSLGLAIDTQYF,TGTGCCAGCAGCCTGGGACTAGCGATAGATACACAGTATTTT,TRBV7-6,TRBJ2-3,.,TRBD2
CASSHRANTEAFF,TGTGCCAGCAGCCACAGGGCTAACACTGAAGCTTTCTTT,TRBV11-2,TRBJ1-1,.,.
CATSRVTGGDEQFF,TGTGCCACCAGCAGAGTCACGGGAGGGGATGAGCAGTTCTTC,TRBV15,TRBJ2-1,.,TRBD2